This TCR beta chain derives from a study of T-cell memory formation after mild COVID-19 (TCRdb year 2021). With respect to the entire study: TCR sequence clusters from the two donors were found to be largely donor specific. The cohort was made up of two young adult volunteers, one female and one male, who were previously healthy. Longitudinal TCRalpha and TCRbeta repertoire sequencing tracked T-cell clones expanding and contracting after mild COVID-19 in a couple of donors.

Turning to this clonotype: Its antigen specificity is not known. No clone much larger than this one lies a single base away; base qualities are absent.

PBMCs were isolated by Ficoll-Paque density gradient centrifugation. Sequences MGHDK (CDR1) and SYGVNS (CDR2) are obtained from the germline V gene. Relative to germline, V is missing 0 bases and J is missing 3 bases, with 12 bases of the junction outside any gene match. Its CDR3 holds 18 amino acids, cysteine through phenylalanine. Just the 54-base CDR3 DNA is kept, in frame starting at base 1. The sequencer listed for this sample is Illumina NovaSeq 6000. cDNA libraries for TCRalpha and TCRbeta were prepared by 5'RACE using constant-segment primers, with sample barcodes and unique molecular identifiers added. Trizol reagent was used to extract RNA from every sample. The libraries were amplified in two PCR steps, and the second step added a second sample barcode and Illumina TruSeq adapters. The libraries were sequenced on an Illumina NovaSeq using 2 x 150 bp paired-end reads. The authors processed their data as follows. Reads were demultiplexed and collapsed into UMI-guided consensus sequences with migec v1.2.7. Using mixcr v2.1.11, UMI consensuses were aligned to TRA and TRB V and J templates and then assembled into clonotypes. A clonotype was counted as expanded or contracted only when both edgeR and NoisET called the clonotype significant, with the noise models trained on biological replicates. For edgeR calls, the thresholds were a false discovery rate-adjusted p below 0.01 and a log2 fold-change of 1. As an exploratory analysis of dynamics, max-normalized trajectories of the 1000 most abundant clonotypes were examined by PCA with hierarchical clustering. Separately sequenced CD4+ and CD8+ repertoires were used to assign the CD4 or CD8 phenotype of responding clones. TCRdb applied fastp at Q25 and MiXCR to the public reads, then kept only in-frame beta chains. A single entry per CDR3 protein holds the most common genes and DNA from its merged rows. TCRdb, rather than the study authors, made the V and J calls. The sample table holds about 500,000 distinct CDR3 sequences, of which 20% were seen once. The top ten clones comprise under 15% of the sample.

Broad study findings and their caveats: Contracting CD4+ clones appeared mostly in the CM and EM memory subsets, whereas CD8+ clones were enriched in EMRA. Only a couple of mild cases were covered by the study, and larger cohorts that include severe cases with pre-infection samples were considered necessary. The detection of some responding clones in pre-infection memory suggests that pre-existing cross-reactive memory T cells joined the SARS-CoV-2 response. The second-wave clones that peaked on day 37 were not confirmed to be SARS-CoV-2 specific. Clones that contracted from day 15 to 85 showed balanced CD4/CD8 phenotypes, whereas a second wave of clones that expanded from day 15 to 37 leaned towards CD4+.

Recombination linked TRBV25-1 to TRBJ2-7; 9 junctional bases match TRBD1. The sample was PBMCs or a T cell subset sorted from them (not recorded which). This receptor was taken from an adult woman who had mild COVID-19 (a few samples of this study predate the infection). The sample titles of this study are shuffled in the database, so cell type and time point are left out; the donor was told from shared clones. The nucleotide sequence reads as follows: TGTGCCAGCAGTGAATACTCGAGGTCCGGGACAGGGATCTACGAGCAGTACTTC. It is translated as CASSEYSRSGTGIYEQYF.